These T cell receptor beta chains were read from a single sample in a study of regulatory T cells in long-lasting Graves disease. TCRdb analysed the multiplex PCR reads with MiXCR anew, one entry per CDR3 protein. Here the sample spans about 470,000 distinct CDR3 sequences, about 15% being singletons. This sample also belongs to another study, concerning T cells in Graves' hyperthyroidism and ophthalmopathy.

The material was peripheral blood mononuclear cells (PBMCs), obtained at new diagnosis, from a patient treated with antithyroid drugs. All receptors come from a woman in her 30s with Graves disease. CDR3s include the opening cysteine and the closing phenylalanine or tryptophan. Clone size is stated in some rows and not others, as once, few, many or a class when expanded.

size,V,J,CDR3
few,TRBV5-1,TRBJ2-2,CASSRRSINFANTGELFF
NA,TRBV20-1,TRBJ2-1,CSARSRTGNPNNEQFF
few,TRBV2,TRBJ2-7,CASRSPTRTRLEQYF
many,TRBV6-1,TRBJ1-2,CASRPVGTDYGYTF
NA,TRBV6-1,TRBJ1-2,CASSERGSPSNYGYTF
few,TRBV2,TRBJ1-4,CASSQTTGTNEKLFF
many,TRBV7-8,TRBJ2-1,CASSHTVDEQFF
many,TRBV12-3/TRBV12-4,TRBJ2-1,CASSLARQGGNNEQFF
many,TRBV24-1,TRBJ1-3,CATSDSRASGNTIYF
few,TRBV11-2,TRBJ1-4,CASSSRGATNEKLFF
NA,TRBV4-2,TRBJ2-7,CASSQDQVGLYEQYF
many,TRBV11-3,TRBJ1-1,CASSWYDPRRGTEAFF
many,TRBV9,TRBJ2-1,CASTKSAGVYNEQFF
few,TRBV7-8,TRBJ2-2,CASSLGPSNGVAGELFF
many,TRBV7-2,TRBJ2-5,CASSSSFARLQETQYF
many,TRBV30,TRBJ2-3,CAWSVGQPDTDTQYF
NA,TRBV28,TRBJ2-7,CASSLYRDGSSYEQYF
many,TRBV5-1,TRBJ2-3,CASSLFAGGPVDTQYF
NA,TRBV29-1,TRBJ1-3,CSVSSQGAKGNTIYF
few,TRBV5-6,TRBJ1-1,CASSFDNRGGLRAEAFF
few,TRBV29-1,TRBJ2-7,CSVAAGIAYEQYF
NA,TRBV19,TRBJ1-4,CASLRGLGEKLFF
few,TRBV19,TRBJ1-6,CASTLDSRVLPLHF